Presented here are 8 T cell receptor beta chains from one specimen sequenced in a study of CD8 T cells in Susac syndrome. Random hexamers primed reverse transcription of roughly 0.45 to 1 ug RNA. Using its own MiXCR run on the immunoSEQ multiplex PCR reads, TCRdb lists one record per CDR3 protein. The sample contains roughly 100,000 distinct CDR3 sequences, about 93% of which appear only once. The source material was CD4+ T cells from PBMCs. These receptors originate from a human donor with Susac syndrome.

V usage is TRBV11-2 and J usage is TRBJ2-1, with 13 nucleotides matching TRBD2. Germline CDR1 SGHAT, CDR2 FQNNGV. The J segment lost 4 bases and the V segment lost 5 bases, leaving 11 bases of the junction unmatched. This CDR3 region has 18 residues. The CDR3 bases are TGTGCCAGCAGCGGACAGGGAACTAGCGGGGGGGCGTACAATGAGCAGTTCTTC. Translation gives CASSGQGTSGGAYNEQFF.

V usage is TRBV3-1 and J usage is TRBJ2-5; no reliable D call. The CDR3 contains 14 residues. Per the germline V gene, CDR1 is LGHDT and CDR2 is YNNKEL (reference sequence). The V gene lost 3 bases and the J gene lost 2 bases, with 10 bases spanning the gap. Here the CDR3 DNA reads TGTGCCAGCAGCCATAATGAGCTTCAAGAGACCCAGTACTTC. It codes for CASSHNELQETQYF.

The V call is TRBV20-1, the J call TRBJ2-5; unclear D gene. The CDR3 has 14 residues. V was shortened by 1 base and J by 1 base, with 10 bases between the two germline ends. Per germline, CDR1 DFQATT and CDR2 SNEGSKA (reference sequence). CDR3 residues: CSARVPGGQETQYF. Written as DNA, the CDR3 is TGCAGTGCTAGAGTACCGGGCGGCCAAGAGACCCAGTACTTC.

The J gene is TRBJ2-1, the V gene TRBV6-4, with 11 bases lining up with TRBD2. Per the germline V gene, CDR1 is MRHNA and CDR2 is SNTAGT. J lost 8 bases, V lost 4 bases, and 7 bases had no gene match. The CDR3 runs to 15 residues. CDR3 coding DNA: TGTGCCAGCAGTGCACTAGCGGGGGCCAGGGATGAGCAGTTCTTC. It encodes CASSALAGARDEQFF.

V gene TRBV6-4 combines with J gene TRBJ2-3; weak D call: TRBD1 (5 bases). This CDR3 is 14 amino acids long. The germline V and J ends were trimmed by 2 bases and 0 bases, with 6 bases remaining between them. Germline CDR1 is MRHNA and CDR2 is SNTAGT. CDR3 loop: CASSDRGSTDTQYF. CDR3 sequence (DNA): TGTGCCAGCAGTGACAGGGGAAGCACAGATACGCAGTATTTT.

The V and J genes are TRBV19 and TRBJ1-5; a weak D match, TRBD1 (5 bases). This CDR3 spans 17 amino acids. Looked up from germline, CDR1 is LNHDA and CDR2 is SQIVND (reference sequence). V was cut by 7 bases and J by 4 bases, with 23 bases left in between. The DNA for the CDR3 is TGTGCCAGTACCGCCGGGACTTCCATATTGCCTAATCAGCCCCAGCATTTT. Encoded protein: CASTAGTSILPNQPQHF.

The rearrangement joins TRBV2 to TRBJ1-6; D gene ambiguous. This CDR3 has 11 residues. Germline loops: CDR1 SNHLY, CDR2 FYNNEI. Trimming stripped 4 bases from V and 15 bases from J, with 10 bases between. The CDR3 protein is CASSADRILHF. The DNA of the CDR3 is TGTGCCAGCAGTGCCGATCGTATCCTCCACTTT.

The rearrangement joins TRBV2 to TRBJ2-2; D unclear. The CDR3 has 13 amino acids. V gave up 7 bases and J gave up 3 bases, with 9 bases separating them. Germline V gene data show CDR1 as SNHLY and CDR2 as FYNNEI. The chain's CDR3 is CASTVSYTGELFF. CDR3 DNA sequence: TGTGCCAGCACAGTCAGCTACACCGGGGAGCTGTTTTTT.